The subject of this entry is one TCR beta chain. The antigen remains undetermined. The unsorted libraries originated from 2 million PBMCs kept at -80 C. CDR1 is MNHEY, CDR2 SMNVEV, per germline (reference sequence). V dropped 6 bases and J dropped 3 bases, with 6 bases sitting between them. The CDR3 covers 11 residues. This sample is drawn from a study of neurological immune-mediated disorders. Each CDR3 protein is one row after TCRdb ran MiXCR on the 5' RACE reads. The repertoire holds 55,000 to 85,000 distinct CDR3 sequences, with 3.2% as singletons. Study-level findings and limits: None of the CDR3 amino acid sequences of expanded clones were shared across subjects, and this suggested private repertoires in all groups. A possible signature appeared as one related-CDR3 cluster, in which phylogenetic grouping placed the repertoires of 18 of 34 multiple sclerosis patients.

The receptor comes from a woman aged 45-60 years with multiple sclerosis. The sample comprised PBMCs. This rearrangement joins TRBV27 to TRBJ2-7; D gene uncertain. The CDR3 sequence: CASRRGYEQYV. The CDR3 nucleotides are TGTGCCAGCAGGAGAGGCTACGAGCAGTACGTC.